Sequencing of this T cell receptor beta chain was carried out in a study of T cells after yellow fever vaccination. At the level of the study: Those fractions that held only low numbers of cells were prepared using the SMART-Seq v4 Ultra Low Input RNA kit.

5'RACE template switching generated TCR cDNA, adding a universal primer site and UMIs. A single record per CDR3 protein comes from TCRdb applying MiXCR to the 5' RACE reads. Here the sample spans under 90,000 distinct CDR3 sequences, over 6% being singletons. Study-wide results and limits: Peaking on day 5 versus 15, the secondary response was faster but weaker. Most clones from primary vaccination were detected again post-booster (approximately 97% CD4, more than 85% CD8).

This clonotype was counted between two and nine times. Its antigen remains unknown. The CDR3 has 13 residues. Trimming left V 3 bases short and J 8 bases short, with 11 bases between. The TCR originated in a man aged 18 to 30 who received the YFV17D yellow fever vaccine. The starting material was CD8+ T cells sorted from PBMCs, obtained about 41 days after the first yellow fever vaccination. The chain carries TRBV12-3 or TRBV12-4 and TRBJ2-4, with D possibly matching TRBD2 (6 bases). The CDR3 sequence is CASSFTGGDIQYF. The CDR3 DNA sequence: TGTGCCAGCAGTTTCACCGGAGGGGACATTCAGTACTTC.